The 13 T cell receptor beta chains given below trace back to one sample, sequenced in a study of type 1 and type 2 diabetes patients. The PCR template was genomic DNA. Multiplex PCR with 30 forward and 13 reverse primers amplified the TCR beta CDR3. TCRdb re-called the multiplex PCR reads through MiXCR, storing one row per CDR3 protein. The profile shows under 300,000 distinct CDR3 sequences, approximately 45% of them singletons. Specimen: peripheral blood mononuclear cells (PBMCs). These receptors were taken from a man between 18 and 35 years old with type 2 diabetes.

The V and J genes are TRBV4-3 and TRBJ1-1; D not resolved. CDR1 is LGHNA and CDR2 is YSLEER in the germline V gene. Trimming shortened V by 0 bases and J by 6 bases, and 14 bases separated the two germline ends. CDR3 size: 15 residues. The CDR3 DNA reads as TGCGCCAGCAGCCAAGATCATTTAGGGAGCCCTGAAGCTTTCTTT. Protein: CASSQDHLGSPEAFF.

V is TRBV5-1 and J is TRBJ2-5; TRBD1 aligns across 8 bases. In germline, CDR1 is SGHRS, CDR2 YFSETQ. The CDR3 has 13 residues. The trim removed 5 bases at V and 4 bases at J, leaving 4 bases unmatched. For the CDR3, the DNA is TGCGCCAGCAGAGGAACAGGGGGAGAGACCCAGTACTTC. Translation: CASRGTGGETQYF.

This clonotype appeared a few times. The gene calls are TRBV19 and TRBJ2-5; TRBD1 matches at 7 bases. CDR3 size: 15 residues. V lost 4 bases, J lost 4 bases, and 9 bases stayed unmatched. CDR1 is LNHDA, CDR2 SQIVND, per germline (reference sequence). The CDR3 protein is CASSSRTGRGETQYF. The CDR3 region has the DNA TGTGCCAGTAGTAGCCGGACAGGCCGGGGAGAGACCCAGTACTTC.

V usage is TRBV2 and J usage is TRBJ1-5, with 10 bases fitting TRBD1. The germline CDR1 and CDR2 sequences are SNHLY and FYNNEI. V trimming: 8 bases; J trimming: 4 bases; junction bases outside the gene matches: 11. The CDR3 runs 16 residues. This CDR3 is CASQRDRGNHNQPQHF. DNA of the CDR3: TGTGCCAGCCAACGGGACAGGGGAAACCATAATCAGCCCCAGCATTTT. The full variable domain, with the rest looked up from reference TRBV2 and TRBJ1-5, is EPEVTQTPSHQVTQMGQEVILRCVPISNHLYFYWYRQILGQKVEFLVSFYNNEISEKSEIFDDQFSVERPDGSNFTLKIRSTKLEDSAMYFCASQRDRGNHNQPQHFGDGTRLSIL.

The chain uses TRBV20-1 and TRBJ2-7, with D uncertain. The V gene's germline CDR1 is DFQATT and CDR2 SNEGSKA (reference sequence). The CDR3 is 12 amino acids. The V end was cut by 7 bases, the J end by 2 bases, with 12 bases between. The CDR3 coding sequence is TGCAGTGTAGTTCCAAGGGCCTACGAGCAGTACTTC. Residues: CSVVPRAYEQYF.

The chain has TRBV10-1 and TRBJ1-1; D gene uncertain. Deletions cut 2 bases from V and 1 base from J, with 8 bases between. The CDR3 is 14 residues long. Germline V gene sequence: CDR1 WNHNN, CDR2 SYGVQD (reference sequence). This chain's CDR3 is CASSEPRENTEAFF. The DNA of the CDR3 is TGCGCCAGCAGTGAGCCAAGGGAGAACACTGAAGCTTTCTTT.

Only a few counts were recorded for this clonotype. The gene calls are TRBV28 and TRBJ1-1, with 7 bases fitting TRBD1. Germline V gene data show CDR1 as MDHEN and CDR2 as SYDVKM. V gave up 6 bases and J gave up 5 bases; unmatched junction bases: 6. This CDR3 has 13 amino acids. CDR3: CASRNPGQTEAFF. In DNA form, the CDR3 reads TGTGCCAGCAGGAACCCGGGACAGACTGAAGCTTTCTTT.

This chain joins TRBV28 and TRBJ2-5; possibly TRBD1 or TRBD2 for D (5 bases each). The J call may be faulty, since TRBJ2-7 better matches the DNA end. The CDR3 is 14 amino acids. Germline V gene lookup returns CDR1 MDHEN and CDR2 SYDVKM. The CDR3 bases are TGTGCCTGTAAGGAAGGGACGACCTCCTACGAGCAGTACTTC. It yields the protein CACKEGTTSYEQYF.

As for this clonotype: The final CDR3 position lacks the conserved phenylalanine or tryptophan, pointing to a likely read error. V usage is TRBV19 and J usage is TRBJ1-5, with TRBD1 matching over 8 bases. Per the germline V gene, CDR1 is LNHDA and CDR2 is SQIVND (reference sequence). The CDR3 is made up of 20 amino acids. The trim removed 3 bases at V and 0 bases at J, leaving 16 bases unmatched. This CDR3 is CASSIPRVGQGKYSNQPQHL. Written as DNA, the CDR3 is TGTGCCAGTAGTATTCCGAGGGTCGGACAGGGAAAATATAGCAATCAGCCCCAGCATCTT.

The V gene is TRBV7-8, the J gene TRBJ1-1; D is unresolved. Germline values: CDR1 SGHVS, CDR2 FQNEAQ. Deletions cut 3 bases from V and 6 bases from J, with 14 bases between. The CDR3 runs 14 residues. In DNA form, the CDR3 reads TGTGCCAGCAGCTTTGAGGGTCATAGGTCTGAAGCTTTCTTT. The encoded protein is CASSFEGHRSEAFF. The full variable domain, completed using reference TRBV7-8 and TRBJ1-1, is GAGVSQSPRYKVAKRGQDVALRCDPISGHVSLFWYQQALGQGPEFLTYFQNEAQLDKSGLPSDRFFAERPEGSVSTLKIQRTQQEDSAVYLCASSFEGHRSEAFFGQGTRLTVV.

The gene calls are TRBV2 and TRBJ1-1; 8 bases match TRBD1. Looked up from germline, CDR1 is SNHLY and CDR2 is FYNNEI. This CDR3 has 17 residues. Losses at the gene ends were 6 bases for V and 1 base for J; bases not matched to a gene: 13. CDR3: CASSLTGDVGSNTEAFF. The CDR3 bases are TGTGCCAGCAGCTTGACAGGGGACGTGGGATCGAACACTGAAGCTTTCTTT.

This clonotype showed up just a few times. The CDR3 DNA reads TGTGCCAGCAGCGACACAGGGGGCGAGGAAAAACTGTTTTTT. It translates to CASSDTGGEEKLFF. The chain carries TRBV11-2 and TRBJ1-4; 9 bases fit TRBD1. The trim removed 5 bases at V and 8 bases at J, leaving 6 bases unmatched. The CDR3 is made up of 14 amino acids. Looked up from germline, CDR1 is SGHAT and CDR2 is FQNNGV. Using reference TRBV11-2 and TRBJ1-4 for the parts outside the CDR3, the full variable domain is EAGVAQSPRYKIIEKRQSVAFWCNPISGHATLYWYQQILGQGPKLLIQFQNNGVVDDSQLPKDRFSAERLKGVDSTLKIQPAKLEDSAVYLCASSDTGGEEKLFFGSGTQLSVL.

A word on this clonotype: Its ends do not fully match the called genes, so a read error is possible. The chain couples TRBV7-9 to TRBJ2-2; 10 bases are a match to TRBD2. Germline V gene sequence: CDR1 SEHNR, CDR2 FQNEAQ (reference sequence). The CDR3 runs 18 residues. CDR3 coding DNA: TGTGCTAGCAGCCCCGTAGGAGTAGCGGGGGGCTTCACCGGGGAGCTGTTTTTT. Amino acids: CASSPVGVAGGFTGELFF.